The 26 T cell receptor beta chains below were found in one sample sequenced in a study of cytotoxic CD8 clonotypes in ibrutinib-treated CLL. The repertoire was sequenced with immunoSEQ multiplex PCR; TCRdb's copy has only in-frame clones and lacks some. Seen here are around 140,000 clones, roughly 85% observed once, and the top ten hold about 2%. The sample consisted of PBMCs, taken after 24 months of ibrutinib treatment. The receptors originated from a human donor with chronic lymphocytic leukemia.

The chain carries TRBV19 and TRBJ2-6; D not certain. Deletions cut 7 bases from V and 4 bases from J, with 8 bases between. Germline V lookup: CDR1 LNHDA, CDR2 SQIVND (reference sequence). CDR3 length: 13 amino acids. The CDR3 DNA reads as TGTGCCAGTACCCCCCGGGGGGCCAACGTCCTGACTTTC. Its translation is CASTPRGANVLTF. Drawing the rest from reference TRBV19 and TRBJ2-6, the complete variable domain is DGGITQSPKYLFRKEGQNVTLSCEQNLNHDAMYWYRQDPGQGLRLIYYSQIVNDFQKGDIAEGYSVSREKKESFPLTVTSAQKNPTAFYLCASTPRGANVLTFGAGSRLTVL.

Only one count was recorded for this clone. V usage is TRBV9 and J usage is TRBJ1-4; 9 nucleotides match TRBD1. The CDR3 length is 16 residues. Germline CDR1 reads SGDLS; CDR2 reads YYNGEE. The V gene end was trimmed by 4 bases and the J gene end by 6 bases; junction bases not matched to a gene: 10. The CDR3 spells CASSPFPGQGHEKLFF. CDR3 coding DNA: TGTGCCAGCAGCCCCTTTCCGGGACAGGGCCATGAAAAACTGTTTTTT.

The chain has TRBV28 and TRBJ1-2, with a tentative D call TRBD1 (5 bases). This CDR3 has 17 residues. Germline V CDR1 and CDR2: MDHEN, SYDVKM. Between the trimmed V and J ends, which lost 1 base and 3 bases, there was a span of 18 bases. The CDR3 protein is CASSLSLGGDGDYGYTF. Here the CDR3 DNA reads TGTGCCAGCAGTTTATCTCTGGGGGGAGATGGGGACTATGGCTACACCTTC.

This clone was seen once. V and J are TRBV28 and TRBJ2-5; D might be TRBD1 (6 bases). V was trimmed by 6 bases and J by 1 base, leaving 15 bases between them. The CDR3 contains 15 residues. In germline, CDR1 is MDHEN, CDR2 SYDVKM. CDR3 nucleotide sequence: TGTGCCAGCAGGGCCTCAGGGGTTGGCCAAGAGACCCAGTACTTC. Its protein is CASRASGVGQETQYF.

The rearrangement links TRBV28 to TRBJ1-5; D is ambiguous. The CDR3 runs 12 residues. V gave up 7 bases and J gave up 1 base, with 5 bases separating them. Germline CDR1 MDHEN, CDR2 SYDVKM. CDR3 sequence: CASIGSNQPQHF. Here the CDR3 DNA reads TGTGCCAGCATCGGGAGCAATCAGCCCCAGCATTTT.

This rearrangement joins TRBV5-4 to TRBJ2-7; 8 bases map to TRBD1. The CDR3 totals 17 residues. V gave up 2 bases and J gave up 0 bases; unmatched junction bases: 10. Germline assignment: CDR1 SGHNT and CDR2 YYREEE (reference sequence). In DNA form, the CDR3 reads TGTGCCAGCAGCTTACTGGCAGGGGGCAGTCCCTCCTACGAGCAGTACTTC. This gives the protein CASSLLAGGSPSYEQYF. Filled out from reference TRBV5-4 and TRBJ2-7, the complete variable domain reads ETGVTQSPTHLIKTRGQQVTLRCSSQSGHNTVSWYQQALGQGPQFIFQYYREEENGRGNFPPRFSGLQFPNYSSELNVNALELDDSALYLCASSLLAGGSPSYEQYFGPGTRLTVT.

The chain joins TRBV29-1 to TRBJ1-1; 10 bases align to TRBD1. Germline CDR1 and CDR2: SQVTM and ANQGSEA. CDR3 length: 11 residues. The junction had 1 base not matched to a gene; V was cut back by 7 bases and J by 5 bases. As DNA, the CDR3 is TGCAGCGGACAGGGGGCGACTGAAGCTTTCTTT. This translates into CSGQGATEAFF.

V is TRBV5-1 and J is TRBJ2-5, with D perhaps matching TRBD1 (5 bases). Per the germline V gene, CDR1 is SGHRS and CDR2 is YFSETQ. V lost 2 bases, J lost 4 bases, and 15 bases lay in between. The CDR3 has 15 residues. The CDR3 spells CASSFYMGPGETQYF. CDR3 sequence (DNA): TGCGCCAGCAGCTTCTATATGGGGCCGGGAGAGACCCAGTACTTC. Using reference TRBV5-1 and TRBJ2-5 for the parts outside the CDR3, the full variable domain is KAGVTQTPRYLIKTRGQQVTLSCSPISGHRSVSWYQQTPGQGLQFLFEYFSETQRNKGNFPGRFSGRQFSNSRSEMNVSTLELGDSALYLCASSFYMGPGETQYFGPGTRLLVL.

This rearrangement joins TRBV28 to TRBJ2-1; 11 nucleotides agree with TRBD1. This CDR3 has 14 residues. With V trimmed by 5 bases and J by 6 bases, 3 bases remained unmatched. Germline CDR1 is MDHEN and CDR2 is SYDVKM. CDR3 in DNA: TGTGCCAGCAGTCCCGGGACAGGGGGCAATGAGCAGTTCTTC. Amino acids: CASSPGTGGNEQFF.

The chain joins TRBV6-4 to TRBJ2-3; 7 bases fit TRBD2. The V gene's germline CDR1 is MRHNA and CDR2 SNTAGT. This CDR3 region has 15 residues. Trimming cost V 6 bases and J 1 base; bases outside gene matches: 7. The CDR3 region is CASSPGGGRTDTQYF. Here the CDR3 DNA reads TGTGCCAGCAGCCCCGGCGGGGGTCGCACAGATACGCAGTATTTT.

This chain uses TRBV7-2 with TRBJ2-3, with a possible D match to TRBD2 (6 bases). The CDR3 consists of 14 residues. The V and J ends lost 2 bases and 7 bases respectively, with 13 bases between them. Germline CDR1 is SGHTA and CDR2 is FQGNSA. The CDR3 region has the DNA TGTGCCAGCAGCTTAACTTGGGAGGATTATACGCAGTATTTT. Its protein product is CASSLTWEDYTQYF. Supplemented by reference TRBV7-2 and TRBJ2-3, the full variable domain reads GAGVSQSPSNKVTEKGKDVELRCDPISGHTALYWYRQSLGQGLEFLIYFQGNSAPDKSGLPSDRFSAERTGGSVSTLTIQRTQQEDSAVYLCASSLTWEDYTQYFGPGTRLTVL.

The gene calls are TRBV9 and TRBJ1-1; TRBD1 is a possible D gene (5 bases). The germline V gene encodes CDR1 SGDLS and CDR2 YYNGEE. Trimming took 0 bases from V and 1 from J, leaving 13 bases between them. This CDR3 is built from 16 residues. CDR3 in DNA: TGTGCCAGCAGCGTAGCTACAGGCCCGAGGAACACTGAAGCTTTCTTT. Its protein product is CASSVATGPRNTEAFF.

The chain combines TRBV19 with TRBJ1-2; TRBD1 matches at 11 bases. With 4 bases clipped from V and 2 bases from J, the junction kept 6 bases outside the gene matches. This CDR3 is 16 amino acids long. CDR1 LNHDA and CDR2 SQIVND come from the germline V gene (reference sequence). CDR3 sequence: CASSRTGGGSNYGYTF. The CDR3 coding sequence is TGTGCCAGTAGTAGGACAGGGGGCGGTTCGAACTATGGCTACACCTTC.

V usage is TRBV9 and J usage is TRBJ2-7; D is perhaps TRBD2 (6 bases). This CDR3 region has 15 residues. The germline CDR1 and CDR2 sequences are SGDLS and YYNGEE. Between the trimmed V and J ends, which lost 4 bases and 7 bases, there was a span of 21 bases. The CDR3 nucleotides are TGTGCCAGCAGCCCCAACCCTGGAGCCCGGGGGGAGCAGTACTTC. As protein: CASSPNPGARGEQYF.

This clone was observed once. The V and J genes are TRBV5-1 and TRBJ2-7; weak D call: TRBD2 (5 bases). Germline V gives CDR1 SGHRS, CDR2 YFSETQ. The CDR3 contains 16 residues. The ends were cut back, 6 bases at V and 3 bases at J, with 22 bases in the middle. The CDR3 is CASTPAASLSLYEQYF. In nucleotides, the CDR3 is TGCGCCAGCACCCCAGCGGCTAGCTTATCTCTCTACGAGCAGTACTTC.

CDR3 DNA sequence: TGTGCCAGCAGCTTCAGTTATTCTGAAGCTTTCTTT. Translation: CASSFSYSEAFF. The chain joins TRBV7-2 to TRBJ1-1; D uncertain. Looked up from germline, CDR1 is SGHTA and CDR2 is FQGNSA. The CDR3 is made up of 12 amino acids. Trimming removed 3 bases from V and 6 bases from J, with 8 bases in between. Drawing the rest from reference TRBV7-2 and TRBJ1-1, the complete variable domain is GAGVSQSPSNKVTEKGKDVELRCDPISGHTALYWYRQSLGQGLEFLIYFQGNSAPDKSGLPSDRFSAERTGGSVSTLTIQRTQQEDSAVYLCASSFSYSEAFFGQGTRLTVV.

Notes on this clone: The sample holds other DNA sequences that translate to the same CDR3. J is TRBJ1-1 and V is TRBV6-5; TRBD1 is a possible D gene (5 bases). Germline V CDR1 and CDR2: MNHEY, SVGAGI. CDR3 length equals 13 residues. V was cut by 6 bases and J by 4 bases, with 12 bases left in between. Here the CDR3 reads CASSRGGSTEAFF. Here the CDR3 DNA reads TGTGCCAGCAGCCGCGGGGGGAGCACTGAAGCTTTCTTT.

This chain connects TRBV7-9 to TRBJ1-5; D gene ambiguous. The CDR3 contains 14 residues. The germline V gene has CDR1 SEHNR and CDR2 FQNEAQ (reference sequence). V was shortened by 5 bases and J by 2 bases, with 10 bases between the two germline ends. The CDR3 loop is CASSPFSGNQPQHF. CDR3 DNA sequence: TGTGCCAGCAGCCCCTTCTCGGGCAATCAGCCCCAGCATTTT.

This clone was recorded once. This chain links TRBV30 with TRBJ2-3, with 10 bases aligning to TRBD2. This CDR3 contains 15 residues. In germline, CDR1 is GTSNPN, CDR2 SVGIG (reference sequence). The V segment lost 3 bases and the J segment 5 bases; nucleotides outside the gene matches: 8. CDR3 amino acids: CAWSLLAGLRDTQYF. In DNA, the CDR3 is TGTGCCTGGAGCCTACTAGCGGGGCTCAGAGATACGCAGTATTTT.

This chain links TRBV4-1 with TRBJ2-2; no definite D call. In germline, CDR1 is MGHRA, CDR2 YSYEKL. Trimming removed 1 base from V and 1 base from J, with 4 bases in between. The CDR3 runs 14 residues. The chain's CDR3 is CASSQGQNTGELFF. The CDR3 nucleotides are TGCGCCAGCAGCCAAGGGCAGAACACCGGGGAGCTGTTTTTT.

The rearrangement uses TRBV4-2 and TRBJ2-3, with 7 positions matching TRBD2. Germline CDR1 LGHNA, CDR2 YNFKEQ. The V segment lost 0 bases and the J segment 5 bases; nucleotides outside the gene matches: 2. There are 14 residues in the CDR3. CDR3 coding DNA: TGTGCCAGCAGCCAAGATGGGGAGGGAGATACGCAGTATTTT. This codes for CASSQDGEGDTQYF.

This chain links TRBV10-3 with TRBJ2-7, with D maybe TRBD2 (7 bases). Looked up from germline, CDR1 is ENHRY and CDR2 is SYGVKD. Deletions cut 5 bases from V and 7 bases from J, with 21 bases between. The CDR3 totals 15 residues. CDR3 sequence: CAISKGEGGAGEQYF. CDR3 coding DNA: TGTGCCATCAGTAAAGGGGAGGGGGGTGCGGGTGAGCAGTACTTC.

This chain uses TRBV28 with TRBJ1-5, with D possibly TRBD1 on 6 matching bases. Per germline, CDR1 MDHEN and CDR2 SYDVKM. V was cut by 0 bases and J by 3 bases, with 12 bases left in between. The CDR3 length is 16 residues. The DNA of the CDR3 is TGTGCCAGCAGTTTATGGGCCAGGGGCCCCAATCAGCCCCAGCATTTT. Its protein is CASSLWARGPNQPQHF.

This chain links TRBV4-2 with TRBJ2-1, with 9 bases fitting TRBD2. The CDR3 length is 15 residues. With 1 base clipped from V and 9 bases from J, the junction kept 7 bases outside the gene matches. Germline V gene sequence: CDR1 LGHNA, CDR2 YNFKEQ. CDR3: CASSQGQRGEVEQFF. CDR3 nucleotides: TGTGCCAGCAGCCAAGGTCAGCGGGGGGAGGTTGAGCAGTTCTTC.

CDR3 residues: CASSPRLARAQETQYF. In DNA, the CDR3 is TGTGCCAGCAGTCCACGACTAGCCCGGGCCCAAGAGACCCAGTACTTC. The chain employs TRBV2 and TRBJ2-5, with 7 bases identical to TRBD2. In germline, CDR1 is SNHLY, CDR2 FYNNEI. This CDR3 has 16 residues. J lost 1 base, V lost 5 bases, and 10 bases had no gene match.

This clone has just one count. V gene TRBV9 combines with J gene TRBJ1-4, with a weak D call TRBD1 (6 bases). CDR3 size: 17 residues. V was clipped by 3 bases and J by 8 bases, with 23 bases between them. The germline gives CDR1 SGDLS, CDR2 YYNGEE. The CDR3 protein is CASSASTITGSDEKLFF. Here the CDR3 DNA reads TGTGCCAGCAGCGCAAGTACGATTACAGGGTCGGACGAAAAACTGTTTTTT.